Following are 26 T cell receptor beta chains from one sample sequenced in a study of cytomegalovirus exposure and HLA in healthy donors. Amplification used 60 Vbeta primers and 13 Jbeta primers. The repertoire was sequenced with immunoSEQ multiplex PCR; TCRdb's copy has only in-frame clones and lacks some. The sample yields 150,000 to 200,000 clones, over 75% seen once. Sequencing was carried out using PBMCs. These receptor sequences come from a woman aged 50 to 65 in good health and CMV-seronegative.

V usage is TRBV5-1 and J usage is TRBJ2-5, with 9 bases fitting TRBD1. The CDR3 sequence is 17 residues long. J gave up 5 bases and V 3 bases, and 14 bases lay outside the gene matches. Germline V gene sequence: CDR1 SGHRS, CDR2 YFSETQ. CDR3 loop: CASSWRPGQGQGETQYF. The CDR3 DNA reads TGCGCCAGCAGCTGGAGGCCGGGACAGGGTCAGGGGGAGACCCAGTACTTC. The whole variable domain, filled in from reference TRBV5-1 and TRBJ2-5, reads KAGVTQTPRYLIKTRGQQVTLSCSPISGHRSVSWYQQTPGQGLQFLFEYFSETQRNKGNFPGRFSGRQFSNSRSEMNVSTLELGDSALYLCASSWRPGQGQGETQYFGPGTRLLVL.

This clone appeared a few times. Written as DNA, the CDR3 is TGCAGCGTATACAACCGTGGGCCCGACGAGCAGTACTTC. Protein sequence: CSVYNRGPDEQYF. The chain combines TRBV29-1 with TRBJ2-7; no firm D call. This CDR3 is built from 13 residues. Germline values: CDR1 SQVTM, CDR2 ANQGSEA. V gave up 6 bases and J gave up 5 bases, with 17 bases separating them.

The CDR3 DNA follows: TGCGCCAGCAGCCTAGGGACTAGCGGGAGTCGGGGTTTAGAGACCCAGTACTTC. Protein product: CASSLGTSGSRGLETQYF. The chain employs TRBV5-1 and TRBJ2-5; 14 bases map to TRBD2. The V and J ends lost 4 bases and 4 bases, in that order; junction bases with no gene match: 12. Germline values: CDR1 SGHRS, CDR2 YFSETQ. This CDR3 region has 18 residues. The full variable domain, in which reference TRBV5-1 and TRBJ2-5 provide the parts outside the CDR3, is KAGVTQTPRYLIKTRGQQVTLSCSPISGHRSVSWYQQTPGQGLQFLFEYFSETQRNKGNFPGRFSGRQFSNSRSEMNVSTLELGDSALYLCASSLGTSGSRGLETQYFGPGTRLLVL.

The genes are TRBV5-4 and TRBJ1-2; the match to TRBD1 covers 8 bases. J gave up 5 bases and V 4 bases, and 4 bases lay outside the gene matches. CDR1 is SGHNT and CDR2 is YYREEE in the germline V gene (reference sequence). The CDR3 spans 13 residues. CDR3: CASSGQGQYGYTF. DNA of the CDR3: TGTGCCAGCAGCGGACAGGGTCAATATGGCTACACCTTC.

This clone has more than one count but fewer than ten. V and J are TRBV6-1 and TRBJ1-5; D gene unclear. CDR3 length: 14 amino acids. The germline V gene has CDR1 MNHNS and CDR2 SASEGT. V gave up 4 bases and J gave up 1 base, with 8 bases separating them. CDR3 nucleotide sequence: TGTGCCAGCAGTGTTATTCCGAGCAATCAGCCCCAGCATTTT. Translated, it gives CASSVIPSNQPQHF.

V usage is TRBV6-1 and J usage is TRBJ1-3; D is perhaps TRBD1 (6 bases). The V end lost 6 bases, the J end lost 4 bases, and 16 bases lay between the germline ends. CDR1 and CDR2 (germline): MNHNS, SASEGT. The length of the CDR3 is 15 residues. CDR3 DNA sequence: TGTGCCAGCAGCCCGAGTACAGGGTCGGGAAACACCATATATTTT. Protein product: CASSPSTGSGNTIYF.

This rearrangement joins TRBV28 to TRBJ1-2; weak D call: TRBD1 (6 bases). Germline CDR1 MDHEN, CDR2 SYDVKM. V was shortened by 7 bases and J by 6 bases, with 18 bases between the two germline ends. The CDR3 has 14 amino acids. The CDR3 reads CASKLLQTGNGYTF. The CDR3 DNA follows: TGTGCCAGCAAGCTTCTTCAGACAGGCAATGGCTACACCTTC.

The chain uses TRBV25-1 and TRBJ1-6, with D perhaps TRBD1 (6 bases). The V gene lost 6 bases and the J gene lost 8 bases, with 8 bases spanning the gap. Germline V gives CDR1 MGHDK, CDR2 SYGVNS. This CDR3 has 12 residues. In nucleotides, the CDR3 is TGTGCCAGCAGACAGGGAGATTCACCCCTCCACTTT. Its translation is CASRQGDSPLHF.

This clone was counted once. The chain employs TRBV4-3 and TRBJ2-5, with 7 nucleotides matching TRBD2. The DNA end is a closer match to TRBJ2-7, so the J assignment may be wrong. CDR1 is LGHNA, CDR2 YSLEER, per germline. The CDR3 spans 15 residues. This CDR3 is CASSLGSGGPYEQYF. In DNA form, the CDR3 reads TGCGCCAGCAGCCTAGGTTCGGGGGGTCCCTACGAGCAGTACTTC.

The V gene is TRBV28, the J gene TRBJ1-1, with 7 nucleotides matching TRBD1. The V gene end was trimmed by 5 bases and the J gene end by 5 bases; junction bases not matched to a gene: 11. CDR1 is MDHEN and CDR2 is SYDVKM in the germline V gene. This CDR3 contains 15 residues. CDR3 in amino acids: CASSIPLQGRTEAFF. CDR3 in DNA: TGTGCCAGCAGTATCCCACTACAGGGGAGGACTGAAGCTTTCTTT.

This sequence joins TRBV27 and TRBJ1-2; 9 bases line up with TRBD1. CDR1 MNHEY and CDR2 SMNVEV come from the germline V gene (reference sequence). The ends lost 3 bases at V and 6 bases at J; junction bases unmatched: 2. This CDR3 spans 13 amino acids. Written as DNA, the CDR3 is TGTGCCAGCAGTTTCCGGGACAGGGATGGCTACACCTTC. This codes for CASSFRDRDGYTF.

A few counts support this clone. The chain joins TRBV4-2 to TRBJ2-7, with D perhaps matching TRBD2 (5 bases). The CDR3 runs to 15 residues. Looked up from germline, CDR1 is LGHNA and CDR2 is YNFKEQ. V was trimmed by 7 bases and J by 8 bases, leaving 24 bases between them. In DNA, the CDR3 is TGTGCCAGCACCGAAACCGCCGGTGGGAGCGACCAGCAGTACTTC. Translating gives CASTETAGGSDQQYF.

The chain employs TRBV5-1 and TRBJ2-7, with 13 bases fitting TRBD2. The V gene's germline CDR1 is SGHRS and CDR2 YFSETQ. The CDR3 is made up of 16 amino acids. The V gene end was trimmed by 4 bases and the J gene end by 2 bases; junction bases not matched to a gene: 6. CDR3 in amino acids: CASSLGTSGIPYEQYF. The CDR3, as DNA: TGCGCCAGCAGCCTCGGGACTAGCGGGATTCCCTACGAGCAGTACTTC.

The chain recombines TRBV5-1 with TRBJ2-5, with TRBD2 matching over 9 bases. The CDR3 sequence is 16 residues long. Unmatched junction bases numbered 10, after V lost 2 bases and J lost 5 bases. Germline V lookup: CDR1 SGHRS, CDR2 YFSETQ. The CDR3 sequence: CASSFGSGRGQETQYF. CDR3 DNA: TGCGCCAGCAGCTTCGGTAGCGGGAGAGGTCAGGAGACCCAGTACTTC.

This clone was recorded only once. The rearrangement joins TRBV28 to TRBJ1-3; the match to TRBD1 covers 7 bases. This CDR3 has 17 residues. Per germline, CDR1 MDHEN and CDR2 SYDVKM. Losses at the gene ends were 4 bases for V and 0 bases for J; bases not matched to a gene: 9. This CDR3 is CASSSHGTASSGNTIYF. CDR3 nucleotides: TGTGCCAGCAGTTCACACGGGACAGCGAGCTCTGGAAACACCATATATTTT.

The chain combines TRBV4-2 with TRBJ2-5, with a possible D match to TRBD2 (6 bases). The better agreement between TRBJ2-7 and the DNA end casts doubt on the J call. The CDR3 contains 15 residues. CDR1 LGHNA and CDR2 YNFKEQ come from the germline V gene. Here the CDR3 reads CASSPSPSAAYEQYF. CDR3 coding DNA: TGTGCCAGCAGCCCTAGCCCTAGCGCCGCCTACGAGCAGTACTTC.

The chain is built from TRBV4-3 and TRBJ1-2, with a weak D call TRBD1 (6 bases). The CDR3 runs to 15 residues. V dropped 2 bases and J dropped 0 bases, with 10 bases sitting between them. CDR1 is LGHNA, CDR2 YSLEER, per germline. CDR3 nucleotide sequence: TGCGCCAGCAGCCAACAACAGGGATCTAACTATGGCTACACCTTC. Its protein product is CASSQQQGSNYGYTF.

The rearrangement links TRBV28 to TRBJ1-2; TRBD1 is a possible D gene (6 bases). The CDR3 loop spans 14 amino acids. Germline V lookup: CDR1 MDHEN, CDR2 SYDVKM. Trimming shortened V by 5 bases and J by 4 bases, and 14 bases separated the two germline ends. CDR3 sequence: CASSLRGPGYGYTF. The DNA of the CDR3 is TGTGCCAGCAGTCTCAGGGGACCGGGCTATGGCTACACCTTC.

Notes on this clone: One end of the junction fails to match germline, which may point to a read error. The same CDR3 is also encoded by other DNA sequences in this sample. The chain has TRBV5-1 and TRBJ2-7, with D perhaps TRBD2 (5 bases). The germline gives CDR1 SGHRS, CDR2 YFSETQ. The length of the CDR3 is 14 residues. The CDR3, as DNA: TGCGCCAGCAGCTTGGCGGGTGCCGCGGGTGAGCAGTACTTT. It yields the protein CASSLAGAAGEQYF.

This chain connects TRBV6-5 to TRBJ2-3; a possible D gene is TRBD2 (5 bases). Germline V gene lookup returns CDR1 MNHEY and CDR2 SVGAGI. The CDR3 consists of 13 residues. With 4 bases removed from V and 6 bases from J, the gap between germline ends came to 11 bases. The CDR3 DNA reads TGTGCCAGCAGTTCCCCCCGGAGGGATACGCAGTATTTT. It translates to CASSSPRRDTQYF.

The chain carries TRBV7-9 and TRBJ2-1; D remains ambiguous. Trimming left V 1 base short and J 6 bases short, with 7 bases between. The germline V gene encodes CDR1 SEHNR and CDR2 FQNEAQ (reference sequence). This CDR3 has 13 amino acids. The CDR3: CASSLVSFNEQFF. CDR3 sequence (DNA): TGTGCCAGCAGCTTAGTTAGCTTCAATGAGCAGTTCTTC.

This clone was observed a single time. This sequence joins TRBV7-6 and TRBJ2-3, with D perhaps TRBD1 (5 bases). The CDR3 contains 13 residues. Trimming cost V 9 bases and J 4 bases, with 14 bases left between them. Germline CDR1 SGHVS, CDR2 FNYEAQ. The CDR3 DNA reads as TGTGCCAGTGGGGCCGAGATCGCAGATACGCAGTATTTT. It encodes CASGAEIADTQYF. Full variable domain (outside the CDR3, taken from reference TRBV7-6 and TRBJ2-3): GAGVSQSPRYKVTKRGQDVALRCDPISGHVSLYWYRQALGQGPEFLTYFNYEAQQDKSGLPNDRFSAERPEGSISTLTIQRTEQRDSAMYRCASGAEIADTQYFGPGTRLTVL.

This clone was detected only a few times. This rearrangement joins TRBV5-1 to TRBJ1-1, with D hard to call. Deletions cut 0 bases from V and 0 bases from J, with 18 bases between. CDR1 is SGHRS and CDR2 is YFSETQ in the germline V gene. The CDR3 has 18 residues. CDR3: CASSLAASRGNMNTEAFF. CDR3 sequence (DNA): TGCGCCAGCAGCTTGGCAGCCTCAAGAGGGAATATGAACACTGAAGCTTTCTTT. Full variable domain (rest looked up from reference TRBV5-1 and TRBJ1-1): KAGVTQTPRYLIKTRGQQVTLSCSPISGHRSVSWYQQTPGQGLQFLFEYFSETQRNKGNFPGRFSGRQFSNSRSEMNVSTLELGDSALYLCASSLAASRGNMNTEAFFGQGTRLTVV.

The gene calls are TRBV18 and TRBJ1-1; TRBD1 matches 8 bases. The CDR3 totals 16 residues. CDR1 and CDR2 (germline): KGHSH, LQKENI. V lost 1 base, J lost 3 bases, and 7 bases stayed unmatched. CDR3 loop: CASSPRRDRSYTEAFF. The CDR3 coding sequence is TGTGCCAGCTCACCACGGAGGGACAGGTCCTACACTGAAGCTTTCTTT.

V gene TRBV5-4 combines with J gene TRBJ1-2, with unresolved D. The V and J ends lost 1 base and 4 bases respectively, with 14 bases between them. The CDR3 length is 15 residues. CDR1 and CDR2 (germline): SGHNT, YYREEE (reference sequence). Here the CDR3 reads CASSLYAGVSYGYTF. CDR3 nucleotides: TGTGCCAGCAGCTTGTATGCGGGAGTTAGCTATGGCTACACCTTC.

The rearrangement joins TRBV7-6 to TRBJ2-7; 7 bases match TRBD2. Germline CDR1 is SGHVS and CDR2 is FNYEAQ. The CDR3 is 14 residues long. The junction had 5 bases not matched to a gene; V was cut back by 3 bases and J by 3 bases. Here the CDR3 DNA reads TGTGCCAGCAGCTTGTCTAGCGGAGACTACGAGCAGTACTTC. The encoded protein is CASSLSSGDYEQYF.